The 18 T cell receptor beta chains reported below all come from one sample, sequenced in a study of cytomegalovirus exposure and HLA in healthy donors. With 60 Vbeta and 13 Jbeta primers, the PCR was carried out. Method: immunoSEQ multiplex PCR; TCRdb's copy keeps in-frame clones and lacks some. This table has over 200,000 clones, more than 85% appearing once. Material: PBMCs. All receptors derive from a woman aged 18-29 years in good health and CMV-seronegative.

The chain couples TRBV7-6 to TRBJ2-1, with TRBD2 matching 11 bases. V was pared by 5 bases and J by 4 bases, with 4 bases of the junction left unmatched. Germline loops: CDR1 SGHVS, CDR2 FNYEAQ. The length of the CDR3 is 15 residues. The CDR3 bases are TGTGCCAGCAGCCAATCTAGCGGGGGGTACAATGAGCAGTTCTTC. Protein: CASSQSSGGYNEQFF.

V gene TRBV5-4 combines with J gene TRBJ1-6; TRBD1 is a possible D gene (6 bases). The CDR3 extends over 15 amino acids. Germline V gene lookup returns CDR1 SGHNT and CDR2 YYREEE (reference sequence). Trimming left V 4 bases short and J 6 bases short, with 14 bases between. The CDR3 DNA is TGTGCCAGCAGCCCATCGACAGGTGTTAATTCACCCCTCCACTTT. It specifies CASSPSTGVNSPLHF.

CDR3 nucleotide sequence: TGTGCCAGCAGCTTAGACAGGGCCAGGTCCGGAAACACCATATATTTT. It specifies CASSLDRARSGNTIYF. V gene TRBV7-2 combines with J gene TRBJ1-3; a weak D match, TRBD1 (6 bases). The germline CDR1 and CDR2 sequences are SGHTA and FQGNSA. Trimming stripped 1 base from V and 4 bases from J, with 14 bases between. The length of the CDR3 is 16 residues.

This clone was seen only once. This chain connects TRBV5-5 to TRBJ1-5; D gene uncertain. Germline CDR1 SGHKS, CDR2 YYEKEE (reference sequence). Trimming pared 4 bases from V and 0 bases from J, leaving 11 bases between. CDR3 length: 15 residues. Here the CDR3 reads CASSLNGDSNQPQHF. For the CDR3, the DNA is TGTGCCAGCAGCCTAAACGGGGATAGCAATCAGCCCCAGCATTTT.

The gene calls are TRBV7-9 and TRBJ2-7, with D perhaps TRBD2 (6 bases). The CDR3 totals 15 residues. Germline V lookup: CDR1 SEHNR, CDR2 FQNEAQ (reference sequence). Deletions cut 4 bases from V and 5 bases from J, with 18 bases between. As DNA, the CDR3 is TGTGCCAGCAGCTCCCCCGACGGGAGTCGCGACGAGCAGTACTTC. Its protein is CASSSPDGSRDEQYF. Combining the CDR3 with reference TRBV7-9 and TRBJ2-7 gives the whole variable domain DTGVSQNPRHKITKRGQNVTFRCDPISEHNRLYWYRQTLGQGPEFLTYFQNEAQLEKSRLLSDRFSAERPKGSFSTLEIQRTEQGDSAMYLCASSSPDGSRDEQYFGPGTRLTVT.

This clone was seen only a few times. Here the CDR3 reads CASSIGIARVSYEQYF. CDR3 DNA sequence: TGCGCCAGCAGTATCGGAATAGCAAGAGTTTCCTACGAGCAGTACTTC. This chain joins TRBV5-1 and TRBJ2-7; D gene ambiguous. Between the trimmed V and J ends, which lost 5 bases and 1 base, there was a span of 19 bases. This CDR3 contains 16 residues. From germline, CDR1 is SGHRS and CDR2 YFSETQ.

This clone was picked up a small number of times. The J gene is TRBJ2-5, the V gene TRBV4-1; perhaps TRBD2 as D (7 bases). V gave up 0 bases and J gave up 2 bases, with 13 bases separating them. This CDR3 comprises 16 residues. In germline, CDR1 is MGHRA, CDR2 YSYEKL. CDR3 bases: TGCGCCAGCAGCCAAGAGGGGGGGGGCGCTCAAGAGACCCAGTACTTC. This gives the protein CASSQEGGGAQETQYF.

The V and J genes are TRBV6-1 and TRBJ2-7, with TRBD1 identical over 12 bases. Germline lookup yields CDR1 MNHNS and CDR2 SASEGT. Trimming removed 0 bases from V and 6 bases from J; junction bases left unmatched: 12. The CDR3 extends over 18 amino acids. For the CDR3, the DNA is TGTGCCAGCAGTGAAGCGCGGTGGGCGGGACAGGGGGCTGGCGAGCAGTACTTC. It is translated as CASSEARWAGQGAGEQYF.

The V call is TRBV23-1, the J call TRBJ2-7; TRBD1 aligns across 10 bases. TRBV23-1 is labeled an ORF, and its function is uncertain. With 0 bases clipped from V and 5 bases from J, the junction kept 4 bases outside the gene matches. The CDR3 is 15 amino acids. CDR3 nucleotides: TGCGCCAGCAGTCAATCCGGGACAGGGGCCGACGAGCAGTACTTC. It codes for CASSQSGTGADEQYF.

The V call is TRBV5-5, the J call TRBJ2-7; possible D gene TRBD2, 5 bases. The V end was cut by 1 base, the J end by 1 base, with 9 bases between. The length of the CDR3 is 14 residues. CDR1 SGHKS and CDR2 YYEKEE come from the germline V gene (reference sequence). CDR3 sequence: CASSLMEASYEQYF. DNA of the CDR3: TGTGCCAGCAGCTTGATGGAGGCATCCTACGAGCAGTACTTC.

Concerning this clone: The same CDR3 also results from other DNA sequences found in this sample. The rearrangement joins TRBV5-6 to TRBJ2-3; possibly TRBD2 for D (6 bases). V lost 4 bases, J lost 1 base, and 10 bases lay in between. The germline gives CDR1 SGHDT, CDR2 YYEEEE. The CDR3 runs 14 residues. The CDR3 DNA follows: TGTGCCAGCAGCCTCGGGGGACGCACAGATACGCAGTATTTT. It is translated as CASSLGGRTDTQYF.

This clone occurred a few times. The chain is built from TRBV7-9 and TRBJ2-1, with 10 nucleotides matching TRBD2. The CDR3 consists of 15 residues. Germline V gene sequence: CDR1 SEHNR, CDR2 FQNEAQ (reference sequence). Trimming took 5 bases from V and 6 from J; bases not matched to a gene: 7. The CDR3 coding sequence is TGTGCCAGCAGCATTGGGACTAGCGAAAGCAATGAGCAGTTCTTC. Translating it yields CASSIGTSESNEQFF.

The rearrangement uses TRBV19 and TRBJ1-2; 9 positions agree with TRBD1. Trimming at V came to 7 bases and at J to 3 bases, leaving 6 bases not matched to a gene. CDR1 LNHDA and CDR2 SQIVND come from the germline V gene (reference sequence). This CDR3 has 14 amino acids. CDR3 in amino acids: CASIGTGRHYGYTF. For the CDR3, the DNA is TGTGCCAGTATCGGGACAGGGAGACACTATGGCTACACCTTC.

This clone was found a few times. This chain links TRBV19 with TRBJ2-7; a weak D match, TRBD1 (5 bases). Trimming pared 5 bases from V and 1 base from J, leaving 9 bases between. The CDR3 consists of 13 residues. Germline-derived CDR1 and CDR2 are LNHDA and SQIVND (reference sequence). The CDR3 is CASSPQVSYEQYF. In DNA, the CDR3 is TGTGCCAGTAGTCCACAGGTGTCCTACGAGCAGTACTTC.

The chain has TRBV19 and TRBJ2-5; D is uncertain. CDR1 is LNHDA and CDR2 is SQIVND in the germline V gene (reference sequence). The CDR3 extends over 16 amino acids. Trimming took 4 bases from V and 0 from J, leaving 15 bases between them. CDR3 amino acids: CASSNSARKYQETQYF. Here the CDR3 DNA reads TGTGCCAGTAGTAATTCTGCGCGGAAGTACCAAGAGACCCAGTACTTC.

The gene calls are TRBV18 and TRBJ1-2; 10 nucleotides match TRBD1. The junction had 6 bases not matched to a gene; V was cut back by 2 bases and J by 6 bases. Looked up from germline, CDR1 is KGHSH and CDR2 is LQKENI. This CDR3 comprises 15 residues. The DNA of the CDR3 is TGTGCCAGCTCACCATACGGGGGACAGGGGAATGGCTACACCTTC. Its translation: CASSPYGGQGNGYTF.

The V gene is TRBV18, the J gene TRBJ1-2; 10 positions match TRBD1. The V segment lost 6 bases and the J segment 8 bases; nucleotides outside the gene matches: 6. Germline assignment: CDR1 KGHSH and CDR2 LQKENI. The CDR3 is made up of 13 amino acids. The CDR3 coding sequence is TGTGCCAGCTCCCGGGGGACAGGGGAAGGCTACACCTTC. Translating gives CASSRGTGEGYTF.

This clone has only one observation. The genes are TRBV5-4 and TRBJ1-2, with 7 bases matching TRBD1. The CDR3 length is 14 residues. Germline trimming cut 4 bases from V and 7 bases from J; bases unmatched to any gene: 10. Germline-derived CDR1 and CDR2 are SGHNT and YYREEE (reference sequence). DNA of the CDR3: TGTGCCAGCAGCAGGGACAGTTTAAAGGGTGGCTACACCTTC. Its translation is CASSRDSLKGGYTF.